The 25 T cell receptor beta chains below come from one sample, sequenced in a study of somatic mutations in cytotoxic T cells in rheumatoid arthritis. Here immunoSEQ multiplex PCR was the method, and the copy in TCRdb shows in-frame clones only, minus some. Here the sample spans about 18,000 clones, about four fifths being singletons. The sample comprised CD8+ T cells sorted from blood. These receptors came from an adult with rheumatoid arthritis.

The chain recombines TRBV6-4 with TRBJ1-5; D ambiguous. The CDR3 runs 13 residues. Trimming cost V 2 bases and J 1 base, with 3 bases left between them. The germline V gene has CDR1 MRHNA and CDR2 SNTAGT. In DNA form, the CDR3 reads TGTGCCAGCAGTGACGGGAGCAATCAGCCCCAGCATTTT. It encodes CASSDGSNQPQHF.

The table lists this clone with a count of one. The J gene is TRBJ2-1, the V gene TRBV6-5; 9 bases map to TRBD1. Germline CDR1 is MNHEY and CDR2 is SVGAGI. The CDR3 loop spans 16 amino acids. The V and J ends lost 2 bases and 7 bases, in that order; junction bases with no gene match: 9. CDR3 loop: CASSYRLGQGGNEQFF. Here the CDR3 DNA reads TGTGCCAGCAGTTACCGTTTGGGACAGGGTGGGAATGAGCAGTTCTTC.

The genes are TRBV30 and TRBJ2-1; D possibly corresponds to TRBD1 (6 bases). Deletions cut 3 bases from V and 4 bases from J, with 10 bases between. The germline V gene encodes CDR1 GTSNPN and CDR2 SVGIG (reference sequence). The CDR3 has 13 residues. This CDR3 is CAWRTGQYNEQFF. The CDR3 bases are TGTGCCTGGAGGACAGGACAGTACAATGAGCAGTTCTTC. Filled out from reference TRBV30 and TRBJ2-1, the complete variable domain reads SQTIHQWPATLVQPVGSPLSLECTVEGTSNPNLYWYRQAAGRGLQLLFYSVGIGQISSEVPQNLSASRPQDRQFILSSKKLLLSDSGFYLCAWRTGQYNEQFFGPGTRLTVL.

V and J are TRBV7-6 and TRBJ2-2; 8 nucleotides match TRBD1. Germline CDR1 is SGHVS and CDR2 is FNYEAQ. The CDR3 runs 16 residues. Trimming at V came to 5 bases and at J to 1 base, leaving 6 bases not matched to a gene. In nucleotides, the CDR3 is TGTGCCAGCAGCGCCCCTGACAGGGGGAACACCGGGGAGCTGTTTTTT. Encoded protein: CASSAPDRGNTGELFF.

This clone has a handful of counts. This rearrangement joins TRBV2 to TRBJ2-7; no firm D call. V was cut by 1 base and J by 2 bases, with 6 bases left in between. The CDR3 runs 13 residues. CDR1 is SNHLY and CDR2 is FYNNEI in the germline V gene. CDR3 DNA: TGTGCCAGCAGTGAAGTAGCCACCTACGAGCAGTACTTC. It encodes CASSEVATYEQYF.

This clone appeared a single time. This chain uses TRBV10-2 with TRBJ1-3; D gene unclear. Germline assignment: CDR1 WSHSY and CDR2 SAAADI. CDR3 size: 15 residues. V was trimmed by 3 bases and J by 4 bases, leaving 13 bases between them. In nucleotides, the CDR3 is TGCGCCAGCAGTGACGAAATGTGGTCGGGAAACACCATATATTTT. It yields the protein CASSDEMWSGNTIYF.

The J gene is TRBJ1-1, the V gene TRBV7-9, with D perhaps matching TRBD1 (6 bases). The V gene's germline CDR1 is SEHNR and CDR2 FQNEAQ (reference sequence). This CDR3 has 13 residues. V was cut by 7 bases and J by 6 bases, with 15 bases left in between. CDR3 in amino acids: CASTLYGGPEAFF. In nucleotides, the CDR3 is TGTGCCAGCACCCTTTACGGGGGGCCTGAAGCTTTCTTT.

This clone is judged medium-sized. In DNA form, the CDR3 reads TGCAGCGTTGAAGATCAGGGGGCGATGGAGCAGTACTTC. Protein: CSVEDQGAMEQYF. This chain joins TRBV29-1 and TRBJ2-7, with 8 positions matching TRBD1. The ends lost 0 bases at V and 7 bases at J; junction bases unmatched: 5. From germline, CDR1 is SQVTM and CDR2 ANQGSEA. The CDR3 has 13 amino acids.

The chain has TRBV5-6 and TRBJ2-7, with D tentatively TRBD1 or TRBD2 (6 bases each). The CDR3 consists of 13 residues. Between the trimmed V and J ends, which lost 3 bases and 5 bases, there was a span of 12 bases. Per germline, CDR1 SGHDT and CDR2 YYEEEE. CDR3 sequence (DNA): TGTGCCAGCAGCTGGGGACGGGGGCACGAGCAGTACTTC. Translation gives CASSWGRGHEQYF.

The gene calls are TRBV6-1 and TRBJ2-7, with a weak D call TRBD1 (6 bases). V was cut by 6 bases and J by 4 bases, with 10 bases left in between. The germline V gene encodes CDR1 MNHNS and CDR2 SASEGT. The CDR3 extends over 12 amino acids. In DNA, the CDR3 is TGTGCCAGCAGGGCGAGGGGGTACGAGCAGTACTTC. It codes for CASRARGYEQYF.

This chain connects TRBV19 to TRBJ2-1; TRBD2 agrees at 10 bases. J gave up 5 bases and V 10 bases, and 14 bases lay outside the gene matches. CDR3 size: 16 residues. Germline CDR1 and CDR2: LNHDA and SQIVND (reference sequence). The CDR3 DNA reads TGTGCCACCGACAGGGTAGGAGCGGGAGGGGACAATGAGCAGTTCTTC. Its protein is CATDRVGAGGDNEQFF.

The CDR3 DNA follows: TGTGCCAGCAGTTTATTGGAGACAGGTGGCAATCAGCCCCAGCATTTT. Its protein is CASSLLETGGNQPQHF. The V and J genes are TRBV28 and TRBJ1-5, with D possibly TRBD1 on 6 matching bases. CDR1 and CDR2 from the germline V gene are MDHEN and SYDVKM. The V end lost 1 base, the J end lost 2 bases, and 12 bases lay between the germline ends. The CDR3 loop spans 16 amino acids.

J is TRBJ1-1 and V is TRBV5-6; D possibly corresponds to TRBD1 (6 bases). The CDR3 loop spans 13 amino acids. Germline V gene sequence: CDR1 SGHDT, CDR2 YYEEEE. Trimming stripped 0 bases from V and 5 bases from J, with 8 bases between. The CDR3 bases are TGTGCCAGCAGCTTGGGGACAGTAACTGAAGCTTTCTTT. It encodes CASSLGTVTEAFF.

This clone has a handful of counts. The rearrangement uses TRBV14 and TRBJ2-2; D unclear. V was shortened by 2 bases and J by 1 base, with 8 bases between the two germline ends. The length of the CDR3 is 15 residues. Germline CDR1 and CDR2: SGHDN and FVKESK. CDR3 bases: TGTGCCAGCAGCCAACAGGCCCTGAACACCGGGGAGCTGTTTTTT. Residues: CASSQQALNTGELFF. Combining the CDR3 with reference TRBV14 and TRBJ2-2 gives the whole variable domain EAGVTQFPSHSVIEKGQTVTLRCDPISGHDNLYWYRRVMGKEIKFLLHFVKESKQDESGMPNNRFLAERTGGTYSTLKVQPAELEDSGVYFCASSQQALNTGELFFGEGSRLTVL.

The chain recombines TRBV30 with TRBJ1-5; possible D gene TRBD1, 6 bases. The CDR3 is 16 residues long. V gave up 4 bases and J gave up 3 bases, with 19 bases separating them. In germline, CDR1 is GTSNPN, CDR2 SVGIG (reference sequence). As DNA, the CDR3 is TGTGCCTGGACCACCCAGGGGAAGGGCCCCAATCAGCCCCAGCATTTT. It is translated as CAWTTQGKGPNQPQHF.

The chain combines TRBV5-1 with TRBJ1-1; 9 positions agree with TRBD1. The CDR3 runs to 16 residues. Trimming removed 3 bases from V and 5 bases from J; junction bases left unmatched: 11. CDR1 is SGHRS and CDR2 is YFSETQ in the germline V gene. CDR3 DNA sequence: TGCGCCAGCAGCTCTGGCCTACAGGGGGCAAGGACTGAAGCTTTCTTT. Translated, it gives CASSSGLQGARTEAFF.

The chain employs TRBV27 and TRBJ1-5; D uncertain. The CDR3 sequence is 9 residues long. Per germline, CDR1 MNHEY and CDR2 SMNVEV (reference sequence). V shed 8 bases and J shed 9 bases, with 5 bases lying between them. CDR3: CASGMPQHF. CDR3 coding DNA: TGTGCCAGCGGGATGCCCCAGCATTTT.

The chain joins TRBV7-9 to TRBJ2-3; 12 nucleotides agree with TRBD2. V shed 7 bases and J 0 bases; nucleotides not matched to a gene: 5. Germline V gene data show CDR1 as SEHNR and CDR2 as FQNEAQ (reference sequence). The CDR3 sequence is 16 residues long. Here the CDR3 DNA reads TGTGCCAGCATAAGGCTAGCGGGGGGGAGCACAGATACGCAGTATTTT. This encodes CASIRLAGGSTDTQYF.

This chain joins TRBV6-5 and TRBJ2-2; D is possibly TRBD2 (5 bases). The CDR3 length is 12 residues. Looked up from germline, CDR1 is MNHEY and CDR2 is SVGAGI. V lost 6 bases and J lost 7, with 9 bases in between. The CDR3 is CASSRGGGELFF. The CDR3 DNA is TGTGCCAGCAGCCGGGGTGGCGGGGAGCTGTTTTTT.

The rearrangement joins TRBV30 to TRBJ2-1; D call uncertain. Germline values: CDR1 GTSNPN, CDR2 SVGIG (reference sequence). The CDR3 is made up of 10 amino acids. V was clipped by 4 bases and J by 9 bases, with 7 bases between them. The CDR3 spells CAWNGVEQFF. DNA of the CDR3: TGTGCCTGGAATGGGGTTGAGCAGTTCTTC.

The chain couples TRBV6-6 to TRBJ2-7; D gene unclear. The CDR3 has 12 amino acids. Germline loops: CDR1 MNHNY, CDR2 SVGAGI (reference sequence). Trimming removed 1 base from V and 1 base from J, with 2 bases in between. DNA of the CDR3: TGTGCCAGCAGTTACTATTCCTACGAGCAGTACTTC. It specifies CASSYYSYEQYF.

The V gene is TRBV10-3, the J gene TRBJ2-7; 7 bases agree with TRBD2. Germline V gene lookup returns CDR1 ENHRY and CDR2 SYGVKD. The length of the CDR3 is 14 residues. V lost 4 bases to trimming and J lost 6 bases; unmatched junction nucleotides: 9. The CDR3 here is CAISGAGGRAEQYF. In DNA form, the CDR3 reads TGTGCCATCAGTGGGGCCGGGGGGAGGGCCGAGCAGTACTTC.

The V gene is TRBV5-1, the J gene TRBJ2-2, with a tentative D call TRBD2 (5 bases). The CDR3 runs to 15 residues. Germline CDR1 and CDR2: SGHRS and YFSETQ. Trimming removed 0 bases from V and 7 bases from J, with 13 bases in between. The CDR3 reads CASSLDLPAGGELFF. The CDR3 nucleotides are TGCGCCAGCAGCTTGGATCTCCCGGCGGGCGGGGAGCTGTTTTTT.

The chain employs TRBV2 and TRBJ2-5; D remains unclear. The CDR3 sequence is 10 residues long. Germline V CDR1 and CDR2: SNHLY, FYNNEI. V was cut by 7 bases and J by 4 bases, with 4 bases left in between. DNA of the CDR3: TGTGCCAGCATGGGAGAGACCCAGTACTTC. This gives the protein CASMGETQYF.

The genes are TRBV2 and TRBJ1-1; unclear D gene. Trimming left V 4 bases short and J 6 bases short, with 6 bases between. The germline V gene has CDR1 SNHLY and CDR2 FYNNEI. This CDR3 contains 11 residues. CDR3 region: CASSVDPEAFF. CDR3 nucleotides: TGTGCCAGCAGTGTAGACCCTGAAGCTTTCTTT.